The present entry profiles one T cell receptor beta chain with its context. V was trimmed by 5 bases and J by 3 bases, leaving 17 bases between them. The CDR3 runs 15 residues. Per the germline V gene, CDR1 is MDHEN and CDR2 is SYDVKM. Sequenced by immunoSEQ multiplex PCR; TCRdb stores in-frame clones only, minus some. This sample has over 70,000 clones, with 87% found just once. The sample is drawn from a study of blood T cell repertoires in COVID-19. Sequenced input: peripheral blood. The TCR was taken from a human donor in a cohort sampled during active COVID-19. The V gene is TRBV28, the J gene TRBJ2-7; D gene unclear. The CDR3 nucleotides are TGTGCCAGCAGTGAGATTAGCCCCTCGAACTACGAGCAGTACTTC. Encoded protein: CASSEISPSNYEQYF.